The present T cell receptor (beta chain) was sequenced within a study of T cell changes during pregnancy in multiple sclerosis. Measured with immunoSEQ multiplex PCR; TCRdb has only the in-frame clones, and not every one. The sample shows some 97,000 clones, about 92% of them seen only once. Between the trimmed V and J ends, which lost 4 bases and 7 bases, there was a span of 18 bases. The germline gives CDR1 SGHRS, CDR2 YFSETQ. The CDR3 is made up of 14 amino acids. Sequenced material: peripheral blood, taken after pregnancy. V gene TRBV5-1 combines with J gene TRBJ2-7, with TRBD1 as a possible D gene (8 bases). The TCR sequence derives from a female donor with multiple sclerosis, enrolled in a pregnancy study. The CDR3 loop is CASSGGDRSGEQYF. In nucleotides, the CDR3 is TGCGCCAGCAGCGGGGGGGACAGGTCAGGGGAGCAGTACTTC.